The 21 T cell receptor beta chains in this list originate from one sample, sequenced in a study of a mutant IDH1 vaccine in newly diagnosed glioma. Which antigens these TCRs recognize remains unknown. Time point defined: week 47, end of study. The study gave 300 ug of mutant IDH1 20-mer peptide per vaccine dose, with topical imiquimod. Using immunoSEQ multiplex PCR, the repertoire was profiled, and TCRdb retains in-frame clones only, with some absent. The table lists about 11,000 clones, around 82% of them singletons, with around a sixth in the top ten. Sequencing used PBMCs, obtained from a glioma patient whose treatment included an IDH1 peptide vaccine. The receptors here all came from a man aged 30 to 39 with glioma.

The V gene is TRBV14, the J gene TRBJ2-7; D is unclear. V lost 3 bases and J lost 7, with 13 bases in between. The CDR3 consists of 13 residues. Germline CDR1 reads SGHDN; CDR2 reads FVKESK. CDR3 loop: CASSQARTREQYF. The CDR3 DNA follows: TGTGCCAGCAGCCAGGCCCGAACGAGGGAGCAGTACTTC.

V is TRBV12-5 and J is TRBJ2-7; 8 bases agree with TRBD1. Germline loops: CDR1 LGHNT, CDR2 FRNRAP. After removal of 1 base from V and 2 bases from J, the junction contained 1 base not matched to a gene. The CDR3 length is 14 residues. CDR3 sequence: CASGLGGQAYEQYF. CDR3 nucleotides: TGTGCTAGTGGTTTGGGGGGACAGGCCTACGAGCAGTACTTC.

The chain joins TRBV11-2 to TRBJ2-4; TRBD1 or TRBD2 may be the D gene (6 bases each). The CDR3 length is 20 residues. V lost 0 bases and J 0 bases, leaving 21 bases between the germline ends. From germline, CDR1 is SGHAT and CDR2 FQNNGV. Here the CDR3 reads CASSLEGGLGSFLAKNIQYF. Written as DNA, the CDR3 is TGTGCCAGCAGCTTAGAAGGGGGGCTAGGGAGTTTTCTAGCCAAAAACATTCAGTACTTC. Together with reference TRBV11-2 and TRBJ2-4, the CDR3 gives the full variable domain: EAGVAQSPRYKIIEKRQSVAFWCNPISGHATLYWYQQILGQGPKLLIQFQNNGVVDDSQLPKDRFSAERLKGVDSTLKIQPAKLEDSAVYLCASSLEGGLGSFLAKNIQYFGAGTRLSVL.

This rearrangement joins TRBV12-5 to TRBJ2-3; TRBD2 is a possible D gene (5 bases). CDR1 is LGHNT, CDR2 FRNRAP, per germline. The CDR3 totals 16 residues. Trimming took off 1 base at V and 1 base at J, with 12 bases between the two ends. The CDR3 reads CASGLDRGPGTDTQYF. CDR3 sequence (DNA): TGTGCTAGTGGTTTGGATCGAGGGCCGGGCACAGATACGCAGTATTTT. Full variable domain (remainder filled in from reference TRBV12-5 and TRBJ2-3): DARVTQTPRHKVTEMGQEVTMRCQPILGHNTVFWYRQTMMQGLELLAYFRNRAPLDDSGMPKDRFSAEMPDATLATLKIQPSEPRDSAVYFCASGLDRGPGTDTQYFGPGTRLTVL.

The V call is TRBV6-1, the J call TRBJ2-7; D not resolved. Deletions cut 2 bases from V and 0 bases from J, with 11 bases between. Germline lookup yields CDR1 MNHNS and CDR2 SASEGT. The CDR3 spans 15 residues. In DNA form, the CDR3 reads TGTGCCAGCAGTGAAATGGCAGGTAGCTCCTACGAGCAGTACTTC. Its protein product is CASSEMAGSSYEQYF.

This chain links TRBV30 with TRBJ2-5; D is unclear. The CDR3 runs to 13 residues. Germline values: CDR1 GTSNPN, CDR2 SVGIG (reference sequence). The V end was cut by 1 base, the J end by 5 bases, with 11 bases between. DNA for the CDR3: TGTGCCTGGAGTGGAAATCAATGGGAGACCCAGTACTTC. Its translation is CAWSGNQWETQYF.

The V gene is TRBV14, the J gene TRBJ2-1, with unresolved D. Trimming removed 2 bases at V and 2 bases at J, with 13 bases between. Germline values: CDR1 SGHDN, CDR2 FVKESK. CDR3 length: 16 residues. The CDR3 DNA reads TGTGCCAGCAGCCAAAGACGAAGCGACCCCTACAATGAGCAGTTCTTC. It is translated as CASSQRRSDPYNEQFF.

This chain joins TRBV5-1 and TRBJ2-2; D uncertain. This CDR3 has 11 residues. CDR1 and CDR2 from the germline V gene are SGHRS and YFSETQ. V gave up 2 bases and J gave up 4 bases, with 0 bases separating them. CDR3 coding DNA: TGCGCCAGCAGCTTCACCGGGGAGCTGTTTTTT. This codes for CASSFTGELFF.

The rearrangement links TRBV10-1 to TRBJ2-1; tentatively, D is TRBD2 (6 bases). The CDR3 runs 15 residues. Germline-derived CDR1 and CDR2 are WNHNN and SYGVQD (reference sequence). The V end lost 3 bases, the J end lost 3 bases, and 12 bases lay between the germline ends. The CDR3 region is CASSDPAGLYNEQFF. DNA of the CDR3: TGCGCCAGCAGTGACCCAGCGGGCCTCTACAATGAGCAGTTCTTC.

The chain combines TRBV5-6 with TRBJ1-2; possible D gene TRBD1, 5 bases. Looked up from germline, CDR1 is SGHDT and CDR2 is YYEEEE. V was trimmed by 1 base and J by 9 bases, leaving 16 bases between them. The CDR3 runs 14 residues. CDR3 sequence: CASSLMTAVRSYTF. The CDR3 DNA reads TGTGCCAGCAGCTTGATGACAGCCGTTAGGAGCTACACCTTC.

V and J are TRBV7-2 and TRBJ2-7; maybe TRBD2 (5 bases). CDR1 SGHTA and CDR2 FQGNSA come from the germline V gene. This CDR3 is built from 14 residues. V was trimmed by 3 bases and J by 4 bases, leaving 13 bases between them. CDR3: CASSFHGRGYEQYF. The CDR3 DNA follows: TGTGCCAGCAGCTTCCACGGACGGGGATACGAGCAGTACTTC.

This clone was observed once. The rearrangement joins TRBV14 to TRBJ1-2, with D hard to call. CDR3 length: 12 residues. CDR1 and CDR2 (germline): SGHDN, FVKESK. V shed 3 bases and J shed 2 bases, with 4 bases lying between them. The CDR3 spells CASSQSNYGYTF. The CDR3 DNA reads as TGTGCCAGCAGCCAGTCCAACTATGGCTACACCTTC.

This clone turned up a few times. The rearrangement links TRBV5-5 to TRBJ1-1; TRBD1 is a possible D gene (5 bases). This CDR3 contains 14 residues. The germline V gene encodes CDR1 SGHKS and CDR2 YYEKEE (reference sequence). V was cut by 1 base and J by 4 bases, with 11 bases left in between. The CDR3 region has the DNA TGTGCCAGCAGCTTGTTACAGGTGGGCACTGAAGCTTTCTTT. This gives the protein CASSLLQVGTEAFF.

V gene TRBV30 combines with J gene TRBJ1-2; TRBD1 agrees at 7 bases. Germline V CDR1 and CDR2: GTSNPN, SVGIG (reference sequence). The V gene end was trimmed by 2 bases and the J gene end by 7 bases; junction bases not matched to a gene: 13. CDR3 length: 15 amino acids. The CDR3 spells CAWSKSPQGGSGYTF. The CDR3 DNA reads TGTGCCTGGAGTAAAAGCCCTCAGGGGGGGTCTGGCTACACCTTC.

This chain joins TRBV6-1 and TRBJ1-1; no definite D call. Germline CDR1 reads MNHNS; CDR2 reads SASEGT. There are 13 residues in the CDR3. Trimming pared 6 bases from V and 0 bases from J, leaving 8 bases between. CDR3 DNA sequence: TGTGCCAGCAGCGTAGGGATGAACACTGAAGCTTTCTTT. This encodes CASSVGMNTEAFF.

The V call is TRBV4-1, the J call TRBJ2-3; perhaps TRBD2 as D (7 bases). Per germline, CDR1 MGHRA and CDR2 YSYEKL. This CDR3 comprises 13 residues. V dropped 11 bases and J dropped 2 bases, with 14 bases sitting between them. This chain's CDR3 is CASRGANTDTQYF. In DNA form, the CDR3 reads TGCGCCTCCCGGGGGGCAAACACAGATACGCAGTATTTT.

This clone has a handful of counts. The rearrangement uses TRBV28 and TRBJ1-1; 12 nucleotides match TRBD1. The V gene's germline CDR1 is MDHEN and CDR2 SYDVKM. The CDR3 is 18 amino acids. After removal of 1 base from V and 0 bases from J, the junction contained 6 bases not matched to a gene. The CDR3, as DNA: TGTGCCAGCAGTTTATCCCCGGGACAGGGGGCTGTGAACACTGAAGCTTTCTTT. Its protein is CASSLSPGQGAVNTEAFF.

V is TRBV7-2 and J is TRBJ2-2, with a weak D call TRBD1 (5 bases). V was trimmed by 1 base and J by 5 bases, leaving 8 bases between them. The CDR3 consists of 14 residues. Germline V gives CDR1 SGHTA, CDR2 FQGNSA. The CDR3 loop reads CASSLGGATGELFF. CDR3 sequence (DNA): TGTGCCAGCAGCTTAGGGGGCGCGACCGGGGAGCTGTTTTTT.

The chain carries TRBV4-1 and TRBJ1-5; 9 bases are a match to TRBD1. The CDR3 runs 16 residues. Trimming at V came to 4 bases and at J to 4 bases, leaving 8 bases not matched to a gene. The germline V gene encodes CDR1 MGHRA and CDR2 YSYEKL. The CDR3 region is CASSPGQGTGNQPQHF. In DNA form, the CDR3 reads TGCGCCAGCAGCCCGGGACAGGGAACGGGGAATCAGCCCCAGCATTTT.

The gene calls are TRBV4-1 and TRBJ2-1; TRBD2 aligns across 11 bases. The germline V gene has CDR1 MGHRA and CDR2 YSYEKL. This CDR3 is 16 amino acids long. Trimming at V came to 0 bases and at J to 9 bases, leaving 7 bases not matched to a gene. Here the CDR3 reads CASSQDRTSGRSEQFF. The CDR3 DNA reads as TGCGCCAGCAGCCAAGATAGAACTAGCGGGAGAAGTGAGCAGTTCTTC.

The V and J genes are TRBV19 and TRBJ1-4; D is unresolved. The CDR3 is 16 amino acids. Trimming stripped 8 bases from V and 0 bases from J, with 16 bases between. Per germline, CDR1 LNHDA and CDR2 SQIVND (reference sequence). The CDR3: CASCDRAFATNEKLFF. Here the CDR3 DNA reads TGTGCCAGTTGTGATAGGGCTTTTGCAACTAATGAAAAACTGTTTTTT.